The next 27 T cell receptor beta chains were all read from a single sample in a study of CD8+CD57+ T cells in acquired aplastic anemia. The study profiled TCR beta VDJ and CDR3 using genomic DNA as template. TCRdb re-derived calls from the reads in MiXCR, one entry per CDR3 protein. This table holds under 250,000 distinct CDR3 sequences, around 45% found once. The patients chosen for sequencing had shown expansion of CD8+CD57+ cells (detected by flow cytometry). The sequenced sample consisted of sorted CD4+, CD8+, or CD8+CD57+ T cells (not recorded which) from PBMCs. These receptors originate from a human donor with aplastic anemia.

This clonotype has ten or more counts. The chain carries TRBV4-2 and TRBJ1-1; 8 bases are a match to TRBD1. V lost 2 bases and J lost 4; bases outside the gene matches: 3. Germline CDR1 LGHNA, CDR2 YNFKEQ. There are 14 residues in the CDR3. The CDR3 DNA follows: TGTGCCAGCAGCCAAACGACAGGGGTCACTGAAGCTTTCTTT. Translated: CASSQTTGVTEAFF.

This clonotype showed up many times. The DNA for the CDR3 is TGTGCCAGTACCACGGACGGATTGAACACTGAAGCTTTCTTT. Translated, it gives CASTTDGLNTEAFF. The chain couples TRBV19 to TRBJ1-1; no definite D call. From germline, CDR1 is LNHDA and CDR2 SQIVND (reference sequence). Between the trimmed V and J ends, which lost 7 bases and 0 bases, there was a span of 12 bases. This CDR3 region has 14 residues.

For this clonotype: A much larger clone lies one base from this, so it may be a read error. J is TRBJ2-7 and V is TRBV7-9, with 7 bases fitting TRBD1. The CDR3 loop spans 16 amino acids. The germline V gene has CDR1 SEHNR and CDR2 FQNEAQ (reference sequence). The CDR3 sequence: CASSPVTGQKIYERYF. The CDR3 DNA sequence: TGTGCCAGCAGCCCCGTTACGGGACAGAAAATCTACGAGCGGTACTTC.

A few counts support this clonotype. The missing conserved phenylalanine or tryptophan at the end of this CDR3 makes a read error likely. The rearrangement links TRBV12-3 or TRBV12-4 to TRBJ2-1; D is possibly TRBD2 (6 bases). The CDR3 totals 13 residues. V was trimmed by 6 bases and J by 3 bases, leaving 9 bases between them. The CDR3 here is CASSVGGYNEQFL. DNA for the CDR3: TGTGCCAGCAGCGTGGGGGGCTACAATGAGCAGTTCCTC.

This chain links TRBV19 with TRBJ2-1; D gene ambiguous. Trimming removed 4 bases from V and 7 bases from J, with 14 bases in between. There are 14 residues in the CDR3. Germline CDR1 and CDR2: LNHDA and SQIVND (reference sequence). CDR3 protein: CASSSGLRLNEQFF. The DNA for the CDR3 is TGTGCCAGTAGTAGTGGGTTGCGTCTGAATGAGCAGTTCTTC.

This sequence joins TRBV10-3 and TRBJ2-5; D unresolved. CDR1 is ENHRY, CDR2 SYGVKD, per germline. The CDR3 sequence is 14 residues long. V lost 2 bases, J lost 2 bases, and 9 bases lay in between. CDR3: CAISEGPKQETQYF. The CDR3 coding sequence is TGTGCCATCAGTGAGGGACCGAAACAAGAGACCCAGTACTTC.

Remarks on this clonotype: A read error is possible here, since a much larger clone lies one base away. The chain uses TRBV6-4 and TRBJ2-7; D not resolved. V lost 7 bases to trimming and J lost 7 bases, with 14 bases between them. Germline CDR1 and CDR2: MRHNA and SNTAGT. The CDR3 contains 12 residues. This CDR3 is CASTASYNEQYF. CDR3 bases: TGTGCCAGCACTGCCTCCTACAATGAGCAGTACTTC.

This clonotype was counted ten times or more. The chain recombines TRBV4-2 with TRBJ2-1; D might be TRBD2 (5 bases). The V end lost 4 bases, the J end lost 6 bases, and 16 bases lay between the germline ends. Germline assignment: CDR1 LGHNA and CDR2 YNFKEQ. This CDR3 comprises 15 residues. The CDR3 nucleotides read TGTGCCAGCAGCCCTTCCGAGGACTTACCCAATGAGCAGTTCTTC. Its protein is CASSPSEDLPNEQFF.

This clonotype was seen many times. One junction end disagrees with the germline gene, perhaps due to a read error. In DNA form, the CDR3 reads TGCAGTGCTAGAGAGGGGAACAGGGGAACAGGTACGCAGTATTTT. It translates to CSAREGNRGTGTQYF. This sequence joins TRBV20-1 and TRBJ2-3; 7 bases are shared with TRBD1. From germline, CDR1 is DFQATT and CDR2 SNEGSKA (reference sequence). The CDR3 is 15 amino acids.

This clonotype was recorded at least ten times. The V call is TRBV7-9, the J call TRBJ2-3; 10 bases match TRBD1. J lost 0 bases, V lost 5 bases, and 8 bases had no gene match. The germline CDR1 and CDR2 sequences are SEHNR and FQNEAQ (reference sequence). The CDR3 covers 17 residues. The CDR3 sequence is CASSGRDRGDSTDTQYF. The DNA of the CDR3 is TGTGCCAGCAGCGGCCGGGACAGGGGCGATAGCACAGATACGCAGTATTTT.

This clonotype was observed once. The CDR3 DNA follows: TGTGCCAGCAGCTTACGACAGGCCAGCTCCTACGAGCAGTACTTC. It is translated as CASSLRQASSYEQYF. V is TRBV7-3 and J is TRBJ2-7, with TRBD1 as a possible D gene (6 bases). V shed 2 bases and J shed 0 bases, with 11 bases lying between them. Per the germline V gene, CDR1 is SGHTA and CDR2 is FQGTGA. The CDR3 totals 15 residues.

This sequence joins TRBV10-1 and TRBJ2-1; 12 nucleotides line up with TRBD2. Germline V gene lookup returns CDR1 WNHNN and CDR2 SYGVQD (reference sequence). After removal of 4 bases from V and 3 bases from J, the junction contained 10 bases not matched to a gene. This CDR3 has 18 amino acids. The CDR3 coding sequence is TGCGCCAGCAGTGGGAGATCGACTAGCGGGGGCCTCTACAATGAGCAGTTCTTC. It yields the protein CASSGRSTSGGLYNEQFF.

This clonotype was observed a few times. The chain recombines TRBV7-9 with TRBJ1-2; 8 nucleotides match TRBD1. With V trimmed by 3 bases and J by 5 bases, 5 bases remained unmatched. The germline V gene has CDR1 SEHNR and CDR2 FQNEAQ (reference sequence). The CDR3 spans 14 residues. The CDR3 is CASSFTGGEYGYTF. The CDR3 bases are TGTGCCAGCAGCTTCACAGGGGGTGAATATGGCTACACCTTC.

This clonotype was found a few times. Being one base from a much bigger clone, this may be a read error. The rearrangement uses TRBV9 and TRBJ1-1; D not certain. The germline gives CDR1 SGDLS, CDR2 YYNGEE. The CDR3 runs to 12 residues. The V and J ends lost 4 bases and 6 bases respectively, with 10 bases between them. The CDR3 nucleotides are TGTGCCAGCAGCAGACTTAGAGCTGAAGCTTTCTTT. This codes for CASSRLRAEAFF.

The sample holds one count of this clonotype. The chain combines TRBV29-1 with TRBJ1-1; the match to TRBD1 covers 7 bases. The CDR3 covers 14 residues. CDR1 and CDR2 from the germline V gene are SQVTM and ANQGSEA. The CDR3 DNA is TGCAGGCGGGAGGTGACAGGGCTGAACACTGAAGCTTTCTTT. Translation gives CRREVTGLNTEAFF.

This clonotype has a handful of counts. The V call is TRBV20-1, the J call TRBJ2-7, with 8 bases aligning to TRBD2. V shed 3 bases and J 2 bases; nucleotides not matched to a gene: 0. This CDR3 spans 12 amino acids. Looked up from germline, CDR1 is DFQATT and CDR2 is SNEGSKA (reference sequence). CDR3 in DNA: TGCAGTGCTAGCGGGGGGGCCTACGAGCAGTACTTC. It encodes CSASGGAYEQYF.

This clonotype was counted many times. The chain has TRBV27 and TRBJ2-7; D might be TRBD1 or TRBD2, each matching 5 bases. The CDR3 runs to 15 residues. Trimming took 5 bases from V and 3 from J, leaving 17 bases between them. Germline-derived CDR1 and CDR2 are MNHEY and SMNVEV (reference sequence). For the CDR3, the DNA is TGTGCCAGCAGTCCTGGGGGAAGCGGACACTACGAGCAGTACTTC. Protein: CASSPGGSGHYEQYF.

This clonotype was seen repeatedly, ten times or more. V usage is TRBV9 and J usage is TRBJ1-1; D uncertain. Trimming took 6 bases from V and 7 from J, leaving 13 bases between them. CDR1 is SGDLS and CDR2 is YYNGEE in the germline V gene. This CDR3 has 12 residues. CDR3 in DNA: TGTGCCAGCAATTTGGGGTTTATTGAAGCTTTCTTT. Encoded protein: CASNLGFIEAFF.

The chain is built from TRBV10-3 and TRBJ2-5; 10 nucleotides match TRBD2. This CDR3 spans 16 amino acids. V trimming: 5 bases; J trimming: 2 bases; junction bases outside the gene matches: 8. From germline, CDR1 is ENHRY and CDR2 SYGVKD. The CDR3 sequence: CAISWTSGLQQETQYF. The CDR3 coding sequence is TGTGCCATCAGTTGGACTAGCGGCCTCCAACAAGAGACCCAGTACTTC.

This clonotype was counted ten times or more. This chain joins TRBV9 and TRBJ1-6; D gene ambiguous. This CDR3 spans 14 amino acids. Trimming pared 3 bases from V and 8 bases from J, leaving 12 bases between. Germline-derived CDR1 and CDR2 are SGDLS and YYNGEE. CDR3: CASSEKAAYSPLHF. CDR3 bases: TGTGCCAGCAGCGAGAAGGCAGCTTATTCACCCCTCCACTTT.

V and J are TRBV15 and TRBJ1-1; possible D gene TRBD1, 5 bases. Deletions cut 0 bases from V and 6 bases from J, with 14 bases between. CDR1 and CDR2 from the germline V gene are LNHNV and YYDKDF (reference sequence). The CDR3 loop spans 15 amino acids. This chain's CDR3 is CATSRDGAGWSEAFF. For the CDR3, the DNA is TGTGCCACCAGCAGAGATGGGGCAGGGTGGTCTGAAGCTTTCTTT. Using reference TRBV15 and TRBJ1-1 for the parts outside the CDR3, the full variable domain is DAMVIQNPRYQVTQFGKPVTLSCSQTLNHNVMYWYQQKSSQAPKLLFHYYDKDFNNEADTPDNFQSRRPNTSFCFLDIRSPGLGDTAMYLCATSRDGAGWSEAFFGQGTRLTVV.

This clonotype was seen repeatedly, ten times or more. DNA of the CDR3: TGCGCCAGCAGCTTGGACTCTCCGGTCGATACGCAGTATTTT. Translating it yields CASSLDSPVDTQYF. The J gene is TRBJ2-3, the V gene TRBV4-1, with D perhaps TRBD2 (5 bases). This CDR3 contains 14 residues. Trimming pared 5 bases from V and 6 bases from J, leaving 15 bases between. The germline gives CDR1 MGHRA, CDR2 YSYEKL.

The rearrangement links TRBV2 to TRBJ1-5, with TRBD1 matching over 9 bases. Trimming at V came to 3 bases and at J to 0 bases, leaving 9 bases not matched to a gene. The CDR3 has 18 amino acids. Germline V gene sequence: CDR1 SNHLY, CDR2 FYNNEI. CDR3 DNA: TGTGCCAGCAGTGACGCTAGCGGGACAGGGACTAGCAATCAGCCCCAGCATTTT. Amino acid sequence: CASSDASGTGTSNQPQHF.

This clonotype was seen only a few times. Being one base from a much bigger clone, this may be a read error. J is TRBJ2-5 and V is TRBV9, with D possibly being TRBD1 (5 bases). Germline V gene lookup returns CDR1 SGDLS and CDR2 YYNGEE. The CDR3 sequence is 16 residues long. CDR3 nucleotides: TGTGCCGGCAGCGTAGTACCAGGGCGAAAACAAGAGACCCAGTACTTC. It specifies CAGSVVPGRKQETQYF.

In this sample, this clonotype turned up many times. Compared with germline, one end of the junction differs, possibly owing to a read error. V usage is TRBV7-7 and J usage is TRBJ1-1, with unresolved D. This CDR3 has 13 residues. Looked up from germline, CDR1 is SSHAT and CDR2 is FNYEAQ (reference sequence). The chain's CDR3 is CASSARINTEAFF. CDR3 coding DNA: TGTGCTAGCAGCGCAAGGATTAACACTGAAGCTTTCTTT. The whole variable domain, remainder taken from reference TRBV7-7 and TRBJ1-1, is GAGVSQSPRYKVTKRGQDVTLRCDPISSHATLYWYQQALGQGPEFLTYFNYEAQPDKSGLPSDRFSAERPEGSISTLTIQRTEQRDSAMYRCASSARINTEAFFGQGTRLTVV.

The chain recombines TRBV9 with TRBJ1-6; D is perhaps TRBD1 (5 bases). The CDR3 loop spans 16 amino acids. In germline, CDR1 is SGDLS, CDR2 YYNGEE. Trimming shortened V by 3 bases and J by 0 bases, and 10 bases separated the two germline ends. The CDR3 here is CASSARQSSYNSPLHF. CDR3 in DNA: TGTGCCAGCAGCGCCCGACAGAGCTCCTATAATTCACCCCTCCACTTT.

This clonotype showed up many times. J is TRBJ1-1 and V is TRBV6-2 or TRBV6-3, with D unclear. V gave up 9 bases and J gave up 1 base, with 9 bases separating them. Looked up from germline, CDR1 is MNHEY and CDR2 is SVGEGT. The CDR3 contains 12 residues. The CDR3 DNA reads as TGTGCCAGTAGGGAAGGGAACACTGAAGCTTTCTTT. It translates to CASREGNTEAFF.